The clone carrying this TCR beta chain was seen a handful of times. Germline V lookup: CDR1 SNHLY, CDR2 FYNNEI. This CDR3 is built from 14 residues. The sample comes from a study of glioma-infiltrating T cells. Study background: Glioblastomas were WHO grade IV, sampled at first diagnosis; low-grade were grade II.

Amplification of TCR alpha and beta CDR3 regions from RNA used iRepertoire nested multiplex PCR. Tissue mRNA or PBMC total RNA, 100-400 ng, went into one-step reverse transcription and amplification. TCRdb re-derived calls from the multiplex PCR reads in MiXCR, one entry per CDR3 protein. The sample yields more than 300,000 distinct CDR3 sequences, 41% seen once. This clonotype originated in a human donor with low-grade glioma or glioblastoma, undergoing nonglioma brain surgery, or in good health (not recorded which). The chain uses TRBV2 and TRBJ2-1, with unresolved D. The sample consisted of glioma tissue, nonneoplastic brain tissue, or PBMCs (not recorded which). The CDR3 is CAGAWASSYNEQFF. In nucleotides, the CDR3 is TGTGCTGGCGCATGGGCGAGCTCCTACAATGAGCAGTTCTTC.